This record covers a single T cell receptor (beta chain). Version v3.0 of the immunoSEQ assay was performed at survey level. Generated by immunoSEQ multiplex PCR, the TCRdb table keeps only in-frame clones and is missing some. This table has over 20,000 clones, almost 85% appearing once. This sample is part of a study of long-term antiretroviral therapy in people with HIV. The germline gives CDR1 MNHEY, CDR2 SMNVEV (reference sequence). CDR3 length: 15 residues. J lost 6 bases, V lost 3 bases, and 10 bases had no gene match. This rearrangement joins TRBV27 to TRBJ2-7; 8 positions agree with TRBD1. The clonotype was recovered from a man between 18 and 29 years old with HIV. The sample was unsorted PBMCs, taken 0.5 years after starting antiretroviral therapy. The CDR3 is CASSFVRTGSGEQYF. The CDR3 coding sequence is TGTGCCAGCAGTTTTGTGCGGACAGGGTCCGGCGAGCAGTACTTC.